The clone carrying this TCR beta chain appeared a few times. In the authors' workflow: Reference gene primer amplification in the assay estimated nucleated cell counts. Using immunoSEQ multiplex PCR, the repertoire was profiled, and TCRdb retains in-frame clones only, with some absent. Clone size and V and J calls were adopted from that table, with D and trimming inferred from the DNA. The sample lists around 97,000 clones, approximately 87% occurring once. This entry is derived from a study of blood T cell repertoires in COVID-19. Study in general: The cDNA or gDNA used as material had been derived from T cells, B-cell-depleted T cells, or PBMCs.

The CDR3 is 15 residues long. Germline CDR1 MDHEN, CDR2 SYDVKM. V gave up 6 bases and J gave up 5 bases, with 16 bases separating them. The genes are TRBV28 and TRBJ1-4; possible D gene TRBD1, 6 bases. The sequenced sample consisted of peripheral blood. The sequence was obtained from a human donor in a cohort sampled during active or convalescent COVID-19. The CDR3 nucleotides read TGTGCCAGCAGCCCACCGACAGGAAAAAATGAAAAACTGTTTTTT. Amino acid sequence: CASSPPTGKNEKLFF.